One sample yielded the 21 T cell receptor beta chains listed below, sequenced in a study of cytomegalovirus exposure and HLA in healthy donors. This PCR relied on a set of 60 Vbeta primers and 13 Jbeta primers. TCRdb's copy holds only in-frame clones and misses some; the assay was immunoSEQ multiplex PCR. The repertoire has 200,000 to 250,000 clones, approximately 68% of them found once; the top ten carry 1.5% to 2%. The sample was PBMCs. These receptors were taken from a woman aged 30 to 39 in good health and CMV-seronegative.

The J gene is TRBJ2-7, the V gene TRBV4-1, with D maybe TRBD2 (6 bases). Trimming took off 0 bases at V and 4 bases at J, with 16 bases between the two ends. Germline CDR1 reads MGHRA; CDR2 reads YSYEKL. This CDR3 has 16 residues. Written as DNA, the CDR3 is TGCGCCAGCAGCCAAGATCGGTTAGCGGCTACATACGAGCAGTACTTC. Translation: CASSQDRLAATYEQYF.

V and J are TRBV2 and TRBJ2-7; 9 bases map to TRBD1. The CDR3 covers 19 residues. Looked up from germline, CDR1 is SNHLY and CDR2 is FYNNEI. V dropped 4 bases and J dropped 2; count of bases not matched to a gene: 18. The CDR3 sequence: CASSAYGTGLSRFPYEQYF. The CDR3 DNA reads TGTGCCAGCAGTGCATATGGGACAGGGCTTTCGCGATTTCCCTACGAGCAGTACTTC.

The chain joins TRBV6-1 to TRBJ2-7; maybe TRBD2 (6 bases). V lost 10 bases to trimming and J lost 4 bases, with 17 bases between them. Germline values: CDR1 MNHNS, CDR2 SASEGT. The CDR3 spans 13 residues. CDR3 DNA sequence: TGTGCCATTGCCGGGACTTCTAAATACGAGCAGTACTTC. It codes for CAIAGTSKYEQYF.

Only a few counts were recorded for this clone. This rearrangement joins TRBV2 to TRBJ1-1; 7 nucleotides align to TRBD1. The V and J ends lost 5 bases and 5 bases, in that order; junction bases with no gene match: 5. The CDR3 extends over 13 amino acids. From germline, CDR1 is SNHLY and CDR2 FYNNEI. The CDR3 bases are TGTGCCAGCAGTAACAGGGGTGGTACTGAAGCTTTCTTT. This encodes CASSNRGGTEAFF. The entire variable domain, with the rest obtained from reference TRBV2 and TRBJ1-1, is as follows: EPEVTQTPSHQVTQMGQEVILRCVPISNHLYFYWYRQILGQKVEFLVSFYNNEISEKSEIFDDQFSVERPDGSNFTLKIRSTKLEDSAMYFCASSNRGGTEAFFGQGTRLTVV.

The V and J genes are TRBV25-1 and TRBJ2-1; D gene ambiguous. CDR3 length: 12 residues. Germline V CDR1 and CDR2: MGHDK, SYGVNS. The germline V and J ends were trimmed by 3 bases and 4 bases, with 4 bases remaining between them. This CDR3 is CASSDQYNEQFF. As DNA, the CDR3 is TGTGCCAGCAGTGACCAGTACAATGAGCAGTTCTTC.

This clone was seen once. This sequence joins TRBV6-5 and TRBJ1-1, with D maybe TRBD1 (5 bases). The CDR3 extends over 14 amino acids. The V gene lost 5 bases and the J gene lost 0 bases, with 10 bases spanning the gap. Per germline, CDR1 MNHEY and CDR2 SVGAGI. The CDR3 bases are TGTGCCAGCAGTGCCACAGGATTGAACACTGAAGCTTTCTTT. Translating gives CASSATGLNTEAFF.

The CDR3 sequence: CASSYLVEDGYTF. In DNA form, the CDR3 reads TGTGCCAGCAGTTATTTGGTAGAGGATGGCTACACCTTC. The gene calls are TRBV6-1 and TRBJ1-2; the D is unclear. V shed 5 bases and J shed 6 bases, with 13 bases lying between them. CDR3 length: 13 residues. Germline lookup yields CDR1 MNHNS and CDR2 SASEGT.

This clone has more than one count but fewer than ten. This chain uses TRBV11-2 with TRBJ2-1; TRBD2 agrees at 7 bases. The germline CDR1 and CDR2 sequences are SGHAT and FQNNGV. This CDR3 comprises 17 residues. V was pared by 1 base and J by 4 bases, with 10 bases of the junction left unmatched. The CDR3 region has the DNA TGTGCCAGCAGCTTAGCTAGGGTGGCTAGCGGTTACAATGAGCAGTTCTTC. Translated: CASSLARVASGYNEQFF.

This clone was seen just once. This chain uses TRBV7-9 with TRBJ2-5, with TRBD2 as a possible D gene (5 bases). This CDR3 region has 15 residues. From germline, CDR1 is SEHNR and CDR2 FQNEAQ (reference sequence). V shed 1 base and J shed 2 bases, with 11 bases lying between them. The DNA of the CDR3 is TGTGCCAGCAGCTTAGTGACTATAATACAAGAGACCCAGTACTTC. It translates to CASSLVTIIQETQYF.

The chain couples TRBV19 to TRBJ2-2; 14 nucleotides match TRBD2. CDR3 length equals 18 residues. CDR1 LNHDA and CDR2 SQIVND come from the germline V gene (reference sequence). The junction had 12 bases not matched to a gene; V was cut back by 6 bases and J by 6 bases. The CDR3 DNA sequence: TGTGCCAGTAGAAATGGACTAGCGGGGGGCCGCGGGTCCGGGGAGCTGTTTTTT. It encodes CASRNGLAGGRGSGELFF.

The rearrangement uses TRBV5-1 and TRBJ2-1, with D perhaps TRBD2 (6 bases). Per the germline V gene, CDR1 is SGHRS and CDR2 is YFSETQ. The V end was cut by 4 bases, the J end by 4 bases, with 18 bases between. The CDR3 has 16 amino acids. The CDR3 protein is CASSPGGGIRYNEQFF. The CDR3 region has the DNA TGCGCCAGCAGCCCCGGGGGTGGGATAAGGTACAATGAGCAGTTCTTC.

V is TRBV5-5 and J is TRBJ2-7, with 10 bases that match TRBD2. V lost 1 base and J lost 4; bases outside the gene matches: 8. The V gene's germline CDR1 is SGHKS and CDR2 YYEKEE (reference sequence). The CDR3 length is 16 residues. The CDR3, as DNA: TGTGCCAGCAGCTTGCCCGGGCTAGCGGGAGTATACGAGCAGTACTTC. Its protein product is CASSLPGLAGVYEQYF.

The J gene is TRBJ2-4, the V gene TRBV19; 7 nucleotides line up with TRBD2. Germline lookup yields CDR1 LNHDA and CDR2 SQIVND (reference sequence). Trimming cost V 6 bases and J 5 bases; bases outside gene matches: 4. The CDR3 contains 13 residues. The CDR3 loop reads CASSRGLENIQYF. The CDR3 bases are TGTGCCAGTAGCCGTGGACTAGAAAACATTCAGTACTTC.

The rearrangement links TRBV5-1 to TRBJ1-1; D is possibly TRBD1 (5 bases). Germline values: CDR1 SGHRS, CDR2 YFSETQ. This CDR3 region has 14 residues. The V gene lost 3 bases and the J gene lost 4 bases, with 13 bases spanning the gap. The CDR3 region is CASSSGPGGTEAFF. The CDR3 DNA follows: TGCGCCAGCAGCTCAGGTCCCGGGGGCACTGAAGCTTTCTTT.

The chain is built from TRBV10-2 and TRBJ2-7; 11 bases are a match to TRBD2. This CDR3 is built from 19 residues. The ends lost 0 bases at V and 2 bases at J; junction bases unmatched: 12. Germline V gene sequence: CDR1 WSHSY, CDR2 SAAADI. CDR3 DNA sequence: TGCGCCAGCAGTGAGTCGACCCCCTCCAGACTAGCGGGGACCTACGAGCAGTACTTC. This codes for CASSESTPSRLAGTYEQYF.

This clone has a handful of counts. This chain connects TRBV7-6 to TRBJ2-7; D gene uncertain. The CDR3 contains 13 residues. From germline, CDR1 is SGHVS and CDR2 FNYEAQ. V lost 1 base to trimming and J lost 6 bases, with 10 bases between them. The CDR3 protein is CASSLGTVSEQYF. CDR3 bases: TGTGCCAGCAGCTTAGGAACGGTTTCCGAGCAGTACTTC.

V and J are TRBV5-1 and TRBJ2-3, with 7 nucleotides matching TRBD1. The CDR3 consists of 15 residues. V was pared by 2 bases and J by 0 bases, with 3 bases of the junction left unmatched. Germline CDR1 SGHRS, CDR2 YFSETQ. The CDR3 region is CASSLDRASTDTQYF. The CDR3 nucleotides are TGCGCCAGCAGCTTAGACAGGGCAAGCACAGATACGCAGTATTTT.

CDR3 in DNA: TGTGCCATTGGAGGGGCGATCACTGAAGCTTTCTTT. Translated: CAIGGAITEAFF. This chain uses TRBV10-3 with TRBJ1-1; D might be TRBD1 (5 bases). The CDR3 contains 12 residues. Germline loops: CDR1 ENHRY, CDR2 SYGVKD. Trimming took 9 bases from V and 4 from J, leaving 12 bases between them.

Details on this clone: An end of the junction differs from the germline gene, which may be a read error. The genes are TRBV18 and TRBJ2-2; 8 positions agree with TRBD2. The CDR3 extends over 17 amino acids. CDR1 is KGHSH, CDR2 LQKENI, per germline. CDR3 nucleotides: TGTGCCAGCTCACCACGGTTCGGGAGGGCCAGCACCGGGGAGCTGCTTTTT. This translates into CASSPRFGRASTGELLF.

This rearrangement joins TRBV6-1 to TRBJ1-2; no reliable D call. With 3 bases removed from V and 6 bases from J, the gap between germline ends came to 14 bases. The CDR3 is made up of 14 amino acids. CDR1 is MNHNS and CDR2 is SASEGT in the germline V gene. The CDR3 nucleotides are TGTGCCAGCAGTGAGGGAGGAAGGAGCCATGGCTACACCTTC. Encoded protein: CASSEGGRSHGYTF.

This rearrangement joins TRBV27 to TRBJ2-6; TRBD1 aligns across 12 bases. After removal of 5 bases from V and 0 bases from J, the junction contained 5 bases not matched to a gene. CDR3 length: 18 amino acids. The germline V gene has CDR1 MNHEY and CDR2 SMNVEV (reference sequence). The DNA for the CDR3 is TGTGCCAGCAGTGTAGGGACAGGGGGCCCCTCTGGGGCCAACGTCCTGACTTTC. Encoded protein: CASSVGTGGPSGANVLTF. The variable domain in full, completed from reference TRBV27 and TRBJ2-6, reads EAQVTQNPRYLITVTGKKLTVTCSQNMNHEYMSWYRQDPGLGLRQIYYSMNVEVTDKGDVPEGYKVSRKEKRNFPLILESPSPNQTSLYFCASSVGTGGPSGANVLTFGAGSRLTVL.